This TCR beta chain was profiled in a study of cytomegalovirus exposure and HLA in healthy donors. Remarks on this clone: No antigen is known for it.

Study-level results: The study flagged about 150 TCR beta chains as cytomegalovirus-associated. It was reportedly the case that the classifier diagnosed cytomegalovirus status with high specificity and sensitivity.

Profiling relied on immunoSEQ multiplex PCR, and the TCRdb table lists in-frame clones only, not all of them. The sample shows approximately 180,000 clones, about 82% of them seen only once. The CDR3 has 12 residues. With 5 bases removed from V and 6 bases from J, the gap between germline ends came to 14 bases. In germline, CDR1 is SQVTM, CDR2 ANQGSEA. Sample: PBMCs. The chain combines TRBV29-1 with TRBJ2-7, with a tentative D call TRBD1 (6 bases). The TCR comes from a young woman in good health and CMV-seronegative. CDR3 in amino acids: CSVPGAVGEQYF. The DNA for the CDR3 is TGCAGCGTTCCAGGGGCAGTTGGCGAGCAGTACTTC.